The 9 T cell receptor beta chains presented below share a single source sample, sequenced in a study of blood T cells in healthy people across ages. Then a second PCR, running roughly 7 to 12 cycles, was carried out with a sample-barcoded 5' primer and a J-beta primer mix. TCRdb used MiXCR to reprocess the 5' RACE reads, holding one entry per CDR3 protein. The sample lists about 1.4 million distinct CDR3 sequences; around 59% were seen once. Material: blood. Receptor source: a man aged 18 to 29 in good health.

This clonotype was observed a few times. The rearrangement links TRBV3-1 to TRBJ2-1; D may match TRBD1 or TRBD2 (5 bases each). Trimming pared 5 bases from V and 12 bases from J, leaving 29 bases between. The CDR3 runs to 17 residues. Germline V gene sequence: CDR1 LGHDT, CDR2 YNNKEL (reference sequence). This CDR3 is CASSADFEGLTPKGQFF. CDR3 bases: TGTGCCAGCAGCGCGGACTTTGAGGGGTTAACCCCCAAAGGGCAGTTCTTC.

A single count supports this clonotype. Germline is not matched at one junction end, which may reflect a read error. The chain employs TRBV4-1 and TRBJ1-6; no clear D. Germline assignment: CDR1 MGHRA and CDR2 YSYEKL. The CDR3 covers 14 residues. The CDR3 DNA is TGCGCCAGCAGCCAAAAGGGCGGAGACGAGACCCAGTACTTT. It yields the protein CASSQKGGDETQYF.

The chain combines TRBV20-1 with TRBJ2-5; 8 nucleotides align to TRBD1. The CDR3 extends over 14 amino acids. Germline values: CDR1 DFQATT, CDR2 SNEGSKA (reference sequence). V was clipped by 6 bases and J by 1 base; unmatched bases: 7. CDR3 DNA sequence: TGCAGTGCCGAGGGACAGGCCTCCCAAGAGACCCAGTACTTC. It codes for CSAEGQASQETQYF.

The chain employs TRBV5-1 and TRBJ2-1; 10 nucleotides align to TRBD2. Germline CDR1 and CDR2: SGHRS and YFSETQ. There are 16 residues in the CDR3. Losses at the gene ends were 0 bases for V and 6 bases for J; bases not matched to a gene: 6. This CDR3 is CASSLDDSGRPNEQFF. DNA of the CDR3: TGCGCCAGCAGCTTGGACGATAGCGGGAGGCCCAATGAGCAGTTCTTC. Filled out from reference TRBV5-1 and TRBJ2-1, the complete variable domain reads KAGVTQTPRYLIKTRGQQVTLSCSPISGHRSVSWYQQTPGQGLQFLFEYFSETQRNKGNFPGRFSGRQFSNSRSEMNVSTLELGDSALYLCASSLDDSGRPNEQFFGPGTRLTVL.

This clonotype has a single count. This chain joins TRBV11-2 and TRBJ2-3; D remains unclear. V shed 1 base and J shed 2 bases, with 13 bases lying between them. CDR3 length: 16 residues. CDR1 is SGHAT and CDR2 is FQNNGV in the germline V gene. CDR3 protein: CASSLGQLGSTDTQYF. CDR3 bases: TGTGCCAGCAGCTTAGGGCAGTTAGGATCCACAGATACGCAGTATTTT.

The chain is built from TRBV4-3 and TRBJ2-4; D may be TRBD2 (5 bases). The end of the DNA is better explained by TRBJ2-7, so the J call may be wrong. Germline lookup yields CDR1 LGHNA and CDR2 YSLEER. The CDR3 is 15 amino acids. The CDR3 DNA reads as TGCGCCAGCAGCCAAGGAACAGCGGAGATCTACGAGCAGTACTTC. Encoded protein: CASSQGTAEIYEQYF.

The rearrangement links TRBV4-2 to TRBJ1-6; D is uncertain. CDR1 LGHNA and CDR2 YNFKEQ come from the germline V gene. Trimming shortened V by 0 bases and J by 6 bases, and 9 bases separated the two germline ends. CDR3 length equals 15 residues. Here the CDR3 DNA reads TGTGCCAGCAGCCAAGATTCCACTCTTAATTCACCCCTCCACTTT. The encoded protein is CASSQDSTLNSPLHF.

The rearrangement joins TRBV12-3 or TRBV12-4 to TRBJ2-1; 10 positions agree with TRBD2. The J call is uncertain, as TRBJ2-7 better fits the DNA end. This CDR3 comprises 15 residues. The CDR3 reads CASRPGLAVYNEQYF. The CDR3 DNA sequence: TGTGCCAGCAGACCTGGACTAGCGGTCTACAATGAGCAGTACTTC.

The chain links TRBV29-1 to TRBJ1-2; 8 positions match TRBD1. The germline V gene encodes CDR1 SQVTM and CDR2 ANQGSEA. Unmatched junction bases numbered 2, after V lost 7 bases and J lost 4 bases. CDR3 length: 11 residues. CDR3 protein: CSGTGGYGYTF. Here the CDR3 DNA reads TGCAGCGGAACAGGGGGCTATGGCTACACCTTC.